Below are 23 T cell receptor beta chains sequenced from a single sample in a study of T cells in Graves' hyperthyroidism and ophthalmopathy. There were TCR beta CDR3 regions amplified from RNA transcripts. With the HTBI primer set, the TCR CDR3 went through a first round of RT-PCR. Each CDR3 protein is one row after TCRdb ran MiXCR on the multiplex PCR reads. The sample includes hundreds of thousands of distinct CDR3 sequences, less than 25% of them seen just once. Sequencing was carried out using blood. These receptors came from a man aged 25 to 40 with Graves' ophthalmopathy.

This clonotype was counted many times. CDR3 sequence: CASSPRFIPYEQYF. The DNA for the CDR3 is TGTGCCAGCAGTCCTCGATTCATTCCCTACGAGCAGTACTTC. The gene calls are TRBV28 and TRBJ2-7, with no clear D. The V end was cut by 5 bases, the J end by 2 bases, with 13 bases between. CDR3 length: 14 residues. The germline V gene encodes CDR1 MDHEN and CDR2 SYDVKM.

This clonotype was recorded a few times. The rearrangement uses TRBV6-1 and TRBJ2-5; 9 bases line up with TRBD2. This CDR3 has 15 amino acids. The germline CDR1 and CDR2 sequences are MNHNS and SASEGT. V dropped 3 bases and J dropped 5; count of bases not matched to a gene: 7. CDR3 protein: CASSDSGSHGETQYF. CDR3 DNA sequence: TGTGCCAGCAGTGATAGCGGGAGCCACGGGGAGACCCAGTACTTC.

This clonotype was picked up many times. The chain has TRBV12-3 or TRBV12-4 and TRBJ1-2; D might be TRBD1 (6 bases). The V and J ends lost 3 bases and 4 bases respectively, with 9 bases between them. CDR3 size: 13 residues. CDR3 sequence (DNA): TGTGCCAGCAGTTTGAGGGGGGGCTATGGCTACACCTTC. Protein product: CASSLRGGYGYTF.

In this sample, this clonotype turned up many times. The gene calls are TRBV11-2 and TRBJ2-1; maybe TRBD2 (6 bases). Trimming cost V 8 bases and J 0 bases, with 14 bases left between them. CDR1 and CDR2 (germline): SGHAT, FQNNGV. CDR3 length: 15 amino acids. DNA for the CDR3: TGTGCCAGCCGGGAGCGCGAGAGCTCCTACAATGAGCAGTTCTTC. It encodes CASRERESSYNEQFF.

Only a few counts were recorded for this clonotype. The V and J genes are TRBV18 and TRBJ2-7, with D maybe TRBD2 (5 bases). The V end lost 3 bases, the J end lost 9 bases, and 12 bases lay between the germline ends. The CDR3 length is 12 residues. Germline CDR1 KGHSH, CDR2 LQKENI. CDR3 coding DNA: TGTGCCAGCTCACCGCCCACTAGGGTGCAGTACTTC. Its protein is CASSPPTRVQYF.

This clonotype was detected many times. The chain combines TRBV11-2 with TRBJ2-1, with 9 bases aligning to TRBD2. After removal of 4 bases from V and 6 bases from J, the junction contained 7 bases not matched to a gene. Germline loops: CDR1 SGHAT, CDR2 FQNNGV. This CDR3 has 15 residues. The DNA of the CDR3 is TGTGCCAGCAGCTCGCCGGGACTAGCTCTCAATGAGCAGTTCTTC. This codes for CASSSPGLALNEQFF.

This clonotype appeared a few times. V is TRBV7-6 and J is TRBJ2-1; 10 positions match TRBD2. The germline V gene has CDR1 SGHVS and CDR2 FNYEAQ. J lost 2 bases, V lost 8 bases, and 6 bases had no gene match. The length of the CDR3 is 15 residues. CDR3 in amino acids: CASGGLAGAYNEQFF. CDR3 DNA: TGTGCCAGCGGGGGCCTAGCGGGAGCCTACAATGAGCAGTTCTTC. Complete variable domain (other parts from reference TRBV7-6 and TRBJ2-1): GAGVSQSPRYKVTKRGQDVALRCDPISGHVSLYWYRQALGQGPEFLTYFNYEAQQDKSGLPNDRFSAERPEGSISTLTIQRTEQRDSAMYRCASGGLAGAYNEQFFGPGTRLTVL.

J is TRBJ2-2 and V is TRBV13, with D perhaps matching TRBD1 or TRBD2 (6 bases each). V was shortened by 2 bases and J by 5 bases, with 18 bases between the two germline ends. CDR3 length equals 17 residues. Germline V gene data show CDR1 as PRHDT and CDR2 as FYEKMQ (reference sequence). CDR3 region: CASSLLQGGLETGELFF. DNA of the CDR3: TGTGCCAGCAGCTTACTACAGGGAGGTCTCGAGACCGGGGAGCTGTTTTTT. Together with reference TRBV13 and TRBJ2-2, the CDR3 gives the full variable domain: AAGVIQSPRHLIKEKRETATLKCYPIPRHDTVYWYQQGPGQDPQFLISFYEKMQSDKGSIPDRFSAQQFSDYHSELNMSSLELGDSALYFCASSLLQGGLETGELFFGEGSRLTVL.

This clonotype was counted many times. The chain carries TRBV12-3 or TRBV12-4 and TRBJ2-2; maybe TRBD1 (6 bases). The CDR3 is 17 residues long. The germline V and J ends were trimmed by 1 base and 2 bases, with 14 bases remaining between them. CDR3 nucleotide sequence: TGTGCCAGCAGTTTAGGCCCTAGACAGGAAAACACCGGGGAGCTGTTTTTT. Protein sequence: CASSLGPRQENTGELFF.

This clonotype has a handful of counts. The chain carries TRBV6-1 and TRBJ2-7, with 11 bases that match TRBD1. Germline assignment: CDR1 MNHNS and CDR2 SASEGT. The trim removed 7 bases at V and 0 bases at J, leaving 5 bases unmatched. This CDR3 is built from 15 residues. In nucleotides, the CDR3 is TGTGCCAGCATCTGGACAGGGGGCAGCTCCTACGAGCAGTACTTC. It encodes CASIWTGGSSYEQYF.

The rearrangement uses TRBV4-1 and TRBJ2-3; D gene unclear. There are 12 residues in the CDR3. Germline V gene lookup returns CDR1 MGHRA and CDR2 YSYEKL. V lost 3 bases and J 4 bases, leaving 5 bases between the germline ends. The CDR3 loop is CASSHSPDTQYF. DNA of the CDR3: TGCGCCAGCAGCCACAGCCCAGATACGCAGTATTTT.

The chain links TRBV3-1 to TRBJ2-1; the match to TRBD2 covers 8 bases. Germline CDR1 LGHDT, CDR2 YNNKEL (reference sequence). This CDR3 comprises 16 residues. The junction had 6 bases not matched to a gene; V was cut back by 1 base and J by 4 bases. As DNA, the CDR3 is TGTGCCAGCAGCCAAGTGGGCGGGAGGATTTACAATGAGCAGTTCTTC. Its translation: CASSQVGGRIYNEQFF.

As for this clonotype: A read error may account for a junction end that differs from germline. V is TRBV7-9 and J is TRBJ2-2; D is possibly TRBD2 (5 bases). This CDR3 is 12 amino acids long. CDR1 is SEHNR and CDR2 is FQNEAQ in the germline V gene (reference sequence). CDR3 amino acids: CASSLEDGEPFF. The DNA of the CDR3 is TGTGCCAGCAGCTTAGAGGACGGGGAGCCGTTTTTT.

This clonotype was observed many times. J is TRBJ1-4 and V is TRBV4-3; D is ambiguous. V lost 1 base and J 0 bases, leaving 9 bases between the germline ends. Per the germline V gene, CDR1 is LGHNA and CDR2 is YSLEER. CDR3 length: 16 residues. The CDR3 coding sequence is TGCGCCAGCAGCCAAGGGGCCGGCCCAACTAATGAAAAACTGTTTTTT. The encoded protein is CASSQGAGPTNEKLFF.

This clonotype was seen more than once but under ten times. V and J are TRBV6-2 or TRBV6-3 and TRBJ2-7, with 9 bases aligning to TRBD2. The CDR3 is made up of 16 amino acids. The germline V gene has CDR1 MNHEY and CDR2 SVGEGT. V lost 7 bases, J lost 4 bases, and 14 bases stayed unmatched. The CDR3 here is CASTLGLTSGPYEQYF. CDR3 DNA: TGTGCCAGCACCCTAGGATTGACTAGCGGCCCGTACGAGCAGTACTTC.

The chain employs TRBV5-6 and TRBJ2-7; D perhaps matches TRBD1 (7 bases). V lost 4 bases to trimming and J lost 4 bases, with 21 bases between them. The germline V gene has CDR1 SGHDT and CDR2 YYEEEE. The CDR3 totals 16 residues. CDR3 DNA sequence: TGTGCCAGCAGCCGCCGCAGGGGGATGCGGGAATACGAGCAGTACTTC. Residues: CASSRRRGMREYEQYF.

The rearrangement joins TRBV25-1 to TRBJ1-3; D unresolved. This CDR3 region has 15 residues. V lost 1 base and J lost 2, with 9 bases in between. Germline lookup yields CDR1 MGHDK and CDR2 SYGVNS. The CDR3 nucleotides read TGTGCCAGCAGTGAATCTCACAGAGCTGGAAACACCATATATTTT. Protein sequence: CASSESHRAGNTIYF. The full variable domain, its missing parts supplied by reference TRBV25-1 and TRBJ1-3, is EADIYQTPRYLVIGTGKKITLECSQTMGHDKMYWYQQDPGMELHLIHYSYGVNSTEKGDLSSESTVSRIRTEHFPLTLESARPSHTSQYLCASSESHRAGNTIYFGEGSWLTVV.

This clonotype was recorded many times. The chain couples TRBV13 to TRBJ2-7; 9 bases match TRBD2. V gave up 5 bases and J gave up 3 bases; unmatched junction bases: 5. Germline V gives CDR1 PRHDT, CDR2 FYEKMQ (reference sequence). The CDR3 covers 14 residues. This chain's CDR3 is CASSDGTSSYEQYF. CDR3 coding DNA: TGTGCCAGCAGCGACGGGACTAGCAGCTACGAGCAGTACTTC.

This clonotype was observed once. The CDR3 DNA is TGCAGCGCGGACAGCTACACCGGGGAGCTGTTTTTT. This codes for CSADSYTGELFF. The rearrangement joins TRBV29-1 to TRBJ2-2, with a weak D call TRBD1 (6 bases). Germline V gene lookup returns CDR1 SQVTM and CDR2 ANQGSEA. This CDR3 comprises 12 residues. V dropped 7 bases and J dropped 3 bases, with 9 bases sitting between them.

This clonotype was picked up a small number of times. V gene TRBV9 combines with J gene TRBJ1-1, with D possibly matching TRBD1 (5 bases). With 0 bases removed from V and 5 bases from J, the gap between germline ends came to 11 bases. CDR1 is SGDLS and CDR2 is YYNGEE in the germline V gene. The CDR3 is made up of 14 amino acids. The CDR3 sequence: CASSVGGVRTEAFF. The CDR3 nucleotides read TGTGCCAGCAGCGTAGGAGGGGTACGGACTGAAGCTTTCTTT.

This clonotype was counted only a few times. V usage is TRBV27 and J usage is TRBJ1-1; D is unresolved. CDR1 and CDR2 from the germline V gene are MNHEY and SMNVEV (reference sequence). The CDR3 contains 14 residues. The V end was cut by 8 bases, the J end by 5 bases, with 18 bases between. CDR3 protein: CASLSRRGRTEAFF. The CDR3 region has the DNA TGTGCCAGCCTCTCTCGTCGGGGTAGGACTGAAGCTTTCTTT.

This clonotype has ten or more counts. The chain couples TRBV11-2 to TRBJ2-1; D call uncertain. This CDR3 has 12 amino acids. The V end was cut by 5 bases, the J end by 8 bases, with 10 bases between. Germline CDR1 reads SGHAT; CDR2 reads FQNNGV. The CDR3 sequence: CASSVPGDEQFF. In nucleotides, the CDR3 is TGTGCCAGCAGCGTGCCCGGAGATGAGCAGTTCTTC.

This clonotype has at least ten counts. The CDR3 loop reads CSASWGRVAMNTEAFF. In DNA form, the CDR3 reads TGCAGTGCTAGCTGGGGGCGGGTCGCTATGAACACTGAAGCTTTCTTT. The chain employs TRBV20-1 and TRBJ1-1, with D possibly being TRBD1 (6 bases). CDR1 is DFQATT and CDR2 is SNEGSKA in the germline V gene (reference sequence). V lost 3 bases to trimming and J lost 0 bases, with 17 bases between them. The CDR3 has 16 amino acids.